The 30 T cell receptor beta chains below come from one sample, sequenced in a study of graft-versus-host responses after intestinal transplantation. The data were produced by immunoSEQ multiplex PCR, yet TCRdb's version contains in-frame clones alone and is incomplete. This table holds about 93,000 clones, approximately 82% found once. Their antigens remain unidentified. The sample here was unstimulated CD4+ T cells sorted from spleen or lymph node cells, taken before intestinal transplant. These receptors all stem from a human donor who received an intestinal transplant.

This clone was detected only once. V usage is TRBV5-1 and J usage is TRBJ1-1; possible D gene TRBD1, 6 bases. This CDR3 contains 13 residues. Germline loops: CDR1 SGHRS, CDR2 YFSETQ. V dropped 4 bases and J dropped 1 base, with 8 bases sitting between them. Written as DNA, the CDR3 is TGCGCCAGCAGCCCACAGGGGAACACTGAAGCTTTCTTT. Translated: CASSPQGNTEAFF.

The rearrangement uses TRBV19 and TRBJ1-2; possibly TRBD1 for D (5 bases). The CDR3 extends over 12 amino acids. Germline CDR1 reads LNHDA; CDR2 reads SQIVND (reference sequence). V lost 5 bases and J lost 4, with 8 bases in between. The CDR3 protein is CASSPGGYGYTF. CDR3 nucleotides: TGTGCCAGTAGTCCCGGGGGCTATGGCTACACCTTC. The whole variable domain, remainder taken from reference TRBV19 and TRBJ1-2, is DGGITQSPKYLFRKEGQNVTLSCEQNLNHDAMYWYRQDPGQGLRLIYYSQIVNDFQKGDIAEGYSVSREKKESFPLTVTSAQKNPTAFYLCASSPGGYGYTFGSGTRLTVV.

V and J are TRBV2 and TRBJ2-3; TRBD2 agrees at 8 bases. The CDR3 contains 18 residues. The germline gives CDR1 SNHLY, CDR2 FYNNEI. The CDR3 region has the DNA TGTGGCACCAGCAGTCCCCCAGGGCGGGGGGTCCACACAGATACGCAGTATTTT. It translates to CGTSSPPGRGVHTDTQYF.

The gene calls are TRBV6-5 and TRBJ2-5; D is perhaps TRBD1 (5 bases). The tail of the sequence fits TRBJ2-7 better, so the J call may be wrong. This CDR3 region has 13 residues. Germline V gives CDR1 MNHEY, CDR2 SVGAGI. The DNA for the CDR3 is TGTGCCAGCAGCTCTCAGGGTCCCTACGAGCAGTACTTC. Amino acids: CASSSQGPYEQYF.

This clone has more than one count but fewer than ten. The chain has TRBV15 and TRBJ2-5, with D maybe TRBD2 (7 bases). Trimming removed 7 bases from V and 5 bases from J, with 14 bases in between. This CDR3 is 13 amino acids long. Germline CDR1 is LNHNV and CDR2 is YYDKDF (reference sequence). The DNA for the CDR3 is TGTGCCACCACCCCGGGGGGCGGCGAGACCCAGTACTTC. This translates into CATTPGGGETQYF. Based on the CDR3 plus reference TRBV15 and TRBJ2-5, the full variable domain is DAMVIQNPRYQVTQFGKPVTLSCSQTLNHNVMYWYQQKSSQAPKLLFHYYDKDFNNEADTPDNFQSRRPNTSFCFLDIRSPGLGDTAMYLCATTPGGGETQYFGPGTRLLVL.

The count of this clone is one. The V and J genes are TRBV5-4 and TRBJ1-1; the D is unclear. Germline values: CDR1 SGHNT, CDR2 YYREEE (reference sequence). V lost 3 bases and J 5 bases, leaving 8 bases between the germline ends. The CDR3 consists of 12 residues. The CDR3 loop reads CASSYRETEAFF. CDR3 nucleotides: TGTGCCAGCAGCTACCGAGAGACTGAAGCTTTCTTT.

The J gene is TRBJ2-2, the V gene TRBV5-8, with D possibly being TRBD1 (6 bases). Germline CDR1 and CDR2: SGHTS and YDEGEE. V was shortened by 3 bases and J by 3 bases, with 15 bases between the two germline ends. The CDR3 totals 16 residues. CDR3 in amino acids: CASSSRTGQDTGELFF. The CDR3 coding sequence is TGTGCCAGCAGCTCGCGTACAGGGCAGGACACCGGGGAGCTGTTTTTT.

The chain carries TRBV19 and TRBJ1-5; D gene ambiguous. Trimming left V 0 bases short and J 1 base short, with 7 bases between. Per germline, CDR1 LNHDA and CDR2 SQIVND (reference sequence). This CDR3 region has 15 residues. The CDR3 region is CASSIEGRSNQPQHF. The DNA of the CDR3 is TGTGCCAGTAGTATAGAGGGCAGGAGCAATCAGCCCCAGCATTTT.

This clone was found once. The V call is TRBV5-1, the J call TRBJ1-1; D is unresolved. The V and J ends lost 0 bases and 7 bases respectively, with 10 bases between them. The CDR3 is made up of 13 amino acids. CDR1 is SGHRS and CDR2 is YFSETQ in the germline V gene. The CDR3 loop is CASSLVGGIEAFF. As DNA, the CDR3 is TGCGCCAGCAGCTTGGTAGGCGGCATTGAAGCTTTCTTT.

This sequence joins TRBV2 and TRBJ2-6, with D perhaps TRBD2 (5 bases). The CDR3 covers 17 residues. The V end lost 4 bases, the J end lost 2 bases, and 15 bases lay between the germline ends. Germline V CDR1 and CDR2: SNHLY, FYNNEI. The CDR3 sequence: CASSGGRTGTGANVLTF. DNA for the CDR3: TGTGCCAGCAGTGGAGGTCGGACGGGAACTGGGGCCAACGTCCTGACTTTC. The full variable domain, rest sourced from reference TRBV2 and TRBJ2-6, is EPEVTQTPSHQVTQMGQEVILRCVPISNHLYFYWYRQILGQKVEFLVSFYNNEISEKSEIFDDQFSVERPDGSNFTLKIRSTKLEDSAMYFCASSGGRTGTGANVLTFGAGSRLTVL.

The chain joins TRBV28 to TRBJ2-4; D uncertain. This CDR3 is 15 amino acids long. The V end lost 5 bases, the J end lost 1 base, and 12 bases lay between the germline ends. Germline-derived CDR1 and CDR2 are MDHEN and SYDVKM. The chain's CDR3 is CASSPSGDAKNIQYF. The CDR3, as DNA: TGTGCCAGCAGTCCATCTGGAGATGCCAAAAACATTCAGTACTTC.

This rearrangement joins TRBV5-5 to TRBJ2-7, with 8 bases identical to TRBD1. This CDR3 has 15 amino acids. V shed 0 bases and J 6 bases; nucleotides not matched to a gene: 8. Germline assignment: CDR1 SGHKS and CDR2 YYEKEE (reference sequence). CDR3 DNA: TGTGCCAGCAGCTTGGCTCCCGGACAGGGAGGCGAGCAGTACTTC. Translating it yields CASSLAPGQGGEQYF. Using reference TRBV5-5 and TRBJ2-7 for the parts outside the CDR3, the full variable domain is DAGVTQSPTHLIKTRGQQVTLRCSPISGHKSVSWYQQVLGQGPQFIFQYYEKEERGRGNFPDRFSARQFPNYSSELNVNALLLGDSALYLCASSLAPGQGGEQYFGPGTRLTVT.

The rearrangement joins TRBV27 to TRBJ2-3; TRBD1 matches at 9 bases. With 6 bases clipped from V and 2 bases from J, the junction kept 9 bases outside the gene matches. This CDR3 has 16 amino acids. In germline, CDR1 is MNHEY, CDR2 SMNVEV (reference sequence). The CDR3 sequence: CASSRTGGFYTDTQYF. CDR3 nucleotide sequence: TGTGCCAGCAGCCGAACAGGGGGCTTCTACACAGATACGCAGTATTTT.

A single count supports this clone. The genes are TRBV6-5 and TRBJ2-5; 9 bases line up with TRBD2. The junction had 6 bases not matched to a gene; V was cut back by 7 bases and J by 6 bases. Germline V gene data show CDR1 as MNHEY and CDR2 as SVGAGI. The CDR3 sequence is 13 residues long. CDR3 loop: CASIQAGGKTQYF. In nucleotides, the CDR3 is TGTGCCAGCATACAAGCGGGGGGAAAGACCCAGTACTTC.

The V gene is TRBV19, the J gene TRBJ1-1; no clear D. This CDR3 spans 13 amino acids. V dropped 5 bases and J dropped 4 bases, with 11 bases sitting between them. In germline, CDR1 is LNHDA, CDR2 SQIVND (reference sequence). CDR3 in amino acids: CASSPGRGTEAFF. CDR3 sequence (DNA): TGTGCCAGTAGTCCGGGTCGGGGCACTGAAGCTTTCTTT.

The genes are TRBV20-1 and TRBJ2-3; D call uncertain. Per the germline V gene, CDR1 is DFQATT and CDR2 is SNEGSKA (reference sequence). This CDR3 is 10 amino acids long. V was clipped by 6 bases and J by 3 bases, with 4 bases between them. This CDR3 is CSAATDTQYF. CDR3 in DNA: TGCAGTGCCGCGACAGATACGCAGTATTTT.

This chain connects TRBV18 to TRBJ2-3; 8 bases map to TRBD2. The trim removed 3 bases at V and 5 bases at J, leaving 7 bases unmatched. CDR1 KGHSH and CDR2 LQKENI come from the germline V gene. This CDR3 spans 15 amino acids. CDR3: CASSPVKLAGDTQYF. In DNA form, the CDR3 reads TGTGCCAGCTCACCGGTGAAGCTAGCGGGAGATACGCAGTATTTT.

This clone was observed once. CDR3 sequence: CASRHIQGAKDNEQFF. The CDR3 bases are TGCGCCAGCAGACATATACAGGGGGCGAAGGACAATGAGCAGTTCTTC. The chain has TRBV23-1 and TRBJ2-1; 9 positions match TRBD1. TRBV23-1 is placed among ORFs of uncertain function. With 6 bases clipped from V and 5 bases from J, the junction kept 11 bases outside the gene matches. CDR3 size: 16 residues.

J is TRBJ2-1 and V is TRBV5-1, with TRBD2 matching over 9 bases. Unmatched junction bases numbered 5, after V lost 4 bases and J lost 3 bases. This CDR3 has 15 residues. CDR1 is SGHRS, CDR2 YFSETQ, per germline. CDR3 sequence: CASSAGGDIYNEQFF. The CDR3, as DNA: TGCGCCAGCAGCGCGGGGGGGGATATCTACAATGAGCAGTTCTTC.

The chain uses TRBV18 and TRBJ1-2; 7 positions match TRBD1. V lost 4 bases to trimming and J lost 3 bases; unmatched junction nucleotides: 5. The germline V gene encodes CDR1 KGHSH and CDR2 LQKENI. This CDR3 comprises 14 residues. As DNA, the CDR3 is TGTGCCAGCTCACAAGACAGGGTAGACTATGGCTACACCTTC. It translates to CASSQDRVDYGYTF.

This chain links TRBV29-1 with TRBJ2-1, with 7 bases fitting TRBD1. J was trimmed by 1 base and V by 6 bases; bases with no gene match: 3. Germline CDR1 is SQVTM and CDR2 is ANQGSEA. The CDR3 consists of 13 residues. CDR3 residues: CSVRTGSYNEQFF. The CDR3 DNA reads as TGCAGCGTGAGGACAGGATCCTACAATGAGCAGTTCTTC.

The gene calls are TRBV18 and TRBJ1-3, with 7 nucleotides matching TRBD1. Germline V gene lookup returns CDR1 KGHSH and CDR2 LQKENI. The CDR3 sequence is 16 residues long. V lost 5 bases to trimming and J lost 4 bases; unmatched junction nucleotides: 11. The CDR3 reads CASSKLQGQGGNTIYF. The CDR3 DNA reads TGTGCCAGCTCAAAACTACAGGGGCAAGGAGGAAACACCATATATTTT.

The gene calls are TRBV2 and TRBJ2-2; TRBD2 aligns across 7 bases. Germline V lookup: CDR1 SNHLY, CDR2 FYNNEI. Losses at the gene ends were 7 bases for V and 7 bases for J; bases not matched to a gene: 9. The length of the CDR3 is 14 residues. The CDR3 DNA follows: TGTGCCAGCAAAGACCGGGACTACCACGGGGAGCTGTTTTTT. Its translation: CASKDRDYHGELFF. The entire variable domain, with the rest obtained from reference TRBV2 and TRBJ2-2, is as follows: EPEVTQTPSHQVTQMGQEVILRCVPISNHLYFYWYRQILGQKVEFLVSFYNNEISEKSEIFDDQFSVERPDGSNFTLKIRSTKLEDSAMYFCASKDRDYHGELFFGEGSRLTVL.

The CDR3 sequence: CASSLTGSKRYEQYF. In DNA form, the CDR3 reads TGTGCCAGCAGTTTAACGGGATCAAAGCGCTACGAGCAGTACTTC. The chain is built from TRBV28 and TRBJ2-7; D is possibly TRBD2 (5 bases). CDR1 is MDHEN, CDR2 SYDVKM, per germline. The V end was cut by 2 bases, the J end by 3 bases, with 14 bases between. This CDR3 comprises 15 residues.

The gene calls are TRBV30 and TRBJ2-1; 10 bases map to TRBD2. The germline V gene has CDR1 GTSNPN and CDR2 SVGIG (reference sequence). The junction had 4 bases not matched to a gene; V was cut back by 3 bases and J by 2 bases. This CDR3 has 15 residues. CDR3 nucleotides: TGTGCCTGGAGGATAAGCGGGGGGGCCTACAATGAGCAGTTCTTC. This sequence encodes CAWRISGGAYNEQFF.

The chain links TRBV5-6 to TRBJ2-7, with a possible D match to TRBD1 (6 bases). Germline CDR1 and CDR2: SGHDT and YYEEEE. V was shortened by 0 bases and J by 1 base, with 11 bases between the two germline ends. This CDR3 comprises 15 residues. The CDR3 loop reads CASSLGTEESYEQYF. The CDR3 DNA reads as TGTGCCAGCAGCTTGGGGACAGAAGAATCCTACGAGCAGTACTTC. The whole variable domain, remainder taken from reference TRBV5-6 and TRBJ2-7, is DAGVTQSPTHLIKTRGQQVTLRCSPKSGHDTVSWYQQALGQGPQFIFQYYEEEERQRGNFPDRFSGHQFPNYSSELNVNALLLGDSALYLCASSLGTEESYEQYFGPGTRLTVT.

The chain's CDR3 is CASSLVTSGRTRVEQFF. In nucleotides, the CDR3 is TGTGCCAGCAGCTTAGTCACTAGCGGGAGGACCAGGGTTGAGCAGTTCTTC. This rearrangement joins TRBV11-1 to TRBJ2-1; TRBD2 agrees at 12 bases. The CDR3 runs 17 residues. CDR1 is SGHAT and CDR2 is FQDESV in the germline V gene (reference sequence). V was pared by 1 base and J by 9 bases, with 10 bases of the junction left unmatched. Supplemented by reference TRBV11-1 and TRBJ2-1, the full variable domain reads EAEVAQSPRYKITEKSQAVAFWCDPISGHATLYWYRQILGQGPELLVQFQDESVVDDSQLPKDRFSAERLKGVDSTLKIQPAELGDSAMYLCASSLVTSGRTRVEQFFGPGTRLTVL.

V and J are TRBV6-4 and TRBJ2-2, with D perhaps matching TRBD1 (6 bases). The CDR3 totals 15 residues. V was shortened by 4 bases and J by 5 bases, with 14 bases between the two germline ends. The germline V gene has CDR1 MRHNA and CDR2 SNTAGT. The CDR3 coding sequence is TGTGCCAGCAGTGTCGCTCAGGGGCGGACCGGGGAGCTGTTTTTT. Its protein is CASSVAQGRTGELFF.

This chain joins TRBV20-1 and TRBJ2-7; D remains ambiguous. V lost 2 bases and J lost 6, with 5 bases in between. CDR1 is DFQATT, CDR2 SNEGSKA, per germline (reference sequence). This CDR3 spans 10 amino acids. In nucleotides, the CDR3 is TGCAGTGCTAGACGCGGCGAGCAGTACTTC. This gives the protein CSARRGEQYF.

This clone was recorded once. The chain has TRBV5-1 and TRBJ2-7, with TRBD1 matching 7 bases. This CDR3 comprises 15 residues. V lost 4 bases to trimming and J lost 2 bases; unmatched junction nucleotides: 9. Germline V gene sequence: CDR1 SGHRS, CDR2 YFSETQ. Written as DNA, the CDR3 is TGCGCCAGCAGCACCCCGGGACAGCTACCCTACGAGCAGTACTTC. It codes for CASSTPGQLPYEQYF.